The rows below give T cell receptor beta chains drawn from one sample of a study of Ad26.COV2.S vaccination and SARS-CoV-2 variants. Measured with immunoSEQ multiplex PCR; TCRdb has only the in-frame clones, and not every one. There are 250,000 or so clones in the sample; about 83% occur only once, and about 2.8% lies in the top ten. Sequences were derived from peripheral blood, sampled in a trial of Ad26.COV2.S vaccine versus placebo. These receptors all come from a person between 18 and 60 years old who received the Ad26.COV2.S COVID-19 vaccine or a placebo. Each CDR3 is given with its conserved first and last residue. The D gene is left open where the match is weak. Size is stated for part of the rows, as once, few or many counts, or as a class when the clone is expanded.

V: TRBV7-2
J: TRBJ2-2
size: -
D: TRBD2
DNA: TGTGCCAGCACTCTGGGGACTAGCGGGATTTACACCGGGGAGCTGTTTTTT
CDR3: CASTLGTSGIYTGELFF

V: TRBV7-9
J: TRBJ1-1
size: -
D: TRBD1
DNA: TGTGCCAGCAGCTTCAAGCAGGGGGGGACTGAAGCTTTCTTT
CDR3: CASSFKQGGTEAFF

V: TRBV6-6
J: TRBJ1-5
size: -
D: TRBD1
DNA: TGTGCCAGCAGTTACTCGACAGGGAATCAGCCCCAGCATTTT
CDR3: CASSYSTGNQPQHF

V: TRBV28
J: TRBJ2-2
size: -
D: TRBD1
DNA: TGTGCCAGCAGTTTAACAGGGGTTAGCACCGGGGAGCTGTTTTTT
CDR3: CASSLTGVSTGELFF

V: TRBV19
J: TRBJ1-2
size: -
D: TRBD1
DNA: TGTGCCAGTAACCAAAGGGCACAGGGGAACTATGGCTACACCTTC
CDR3: CASNQRAQGNYGYTF

V: TRBV15
J: TRBJ1-4
size: -
D: -
DNA: TGTGCCACCAGCAGAGGAAGATCTAATGAAAAACTGTTTTTT
CDR3: CATSRGRSNEKLFF

V: TRBV7-2
J: TRBJ2-3
size: -
D: TRBD2
DNA: TGTGCCAGCAGCGCCGGGGGACTAGCGGGCACAGATACGCAGTATTTT
CDR3: CASSAGGLAGTDTQYF

V: TRBV29-1
J: TRBJ2-2
size: few
D: -
DNA: TGCAGCGTACTAGTAAGGGCCGGGGAGCTGTTTTTT
CDR3: CSVLVRAGELFF

V: TRBV19
J: TRBJ2-2
size: -
D: -
DNA: TGTGCCAGTAGTATCGGAGGGGTCGGGGAGCTGTTTTTT
CDR3: CASSIGGVGELFF

V: TRBV5-1
J: TRBJ1-2
size: -
D: -
DNA: TGCGCCAGCAGCCCCGCACGAGATGGCTACACCTTC
CDR3: CASSPARDGYTF

V: TRBV27
J: TRBJ2-6
size: -
D: -
DNA: TGTGCCAGCAGTCCCCTTAGGGCCAACGTCCTGACTTTC
CDR3: CASSPLRANVLTF

V: TRBV7-8
J: TRBJ2-5
size: -
D: TRBD2
DNA: TGTGCCAGCAGCCGAGGACTAGCGGGGGCACGGGAGACCCAGTACTTC
CDR3: CASSRGLAGARETQYF

V: TRBV6-5
J: TRBJ2-1
size: once
D: -
DNA: TGTGCCAGCACCGAGGGGGAGCAGTTCTTC
CDR3: CASTEGEQFF

V: TRBV6-5
J: TRBJ2-2
size: few
D: -
DNA: TGTGCCAGCAGTTACTCGCCGGGGGCCACCGGGGAGCTGTTTTTT
CDR3: CASSYSPGATGELFF

V: TRBV4-1
J: TRBJ1-4
size: few
D: TRBD1
DNA: TGCGCCAGCAGCCGGGTCCCGGGGACAGCTAATGAAAAACTGTTTTTT
CDR3: CASSRVPGTANEKLFF

V: TRBV12-3/TRBV12-4
J: TRBJ1-2
size: -
D: -
DNA: TGTGCCAGCGGGATCACCACCTATGGCTACACCTTC
CDR3: CASGITTYGYTF

V: TRBV23-1
J: TRBJ2-3
size: -
D: TRBD2
DNA: TGCGCCAGCAGTCAATCCGGGCCTAGCGGGGGGGTTAGCACAGATACGCAGTATTTT
CDR3: CASSQSGPSGGVSTDTQYF

V: TRBV7-2
J: TRBJ2-2
size: -
D: TRBD1
DNA: TGTGCCAGCAGAAGGAGACGACAGGGCGCGAACACCGGGGAGCTGTTTTTT
CDR3: CASRRRRQGANTGELFF

V: TRBV7-3
J: TRBJ1-1
size: -
D: -
DNA: TGTGCCAGCAGCGTCGACACGCGTACTGAAGCTTTCTTT
CDR3: CASSVDTRTEAFF

V: TRBV6-2/TRBV6-3
J: TRBJ2-5
size: -
D: TRBD1
DNA: TGTGCCAGCAGTCCCGGGACAGGGGTCGAGACCCAGTACTTC
CDR3: CASSPGTGVETQYF

V: TRBV29-1
J: TRBJ2-1
size: many
D: TRBD1
DNA: TGCAGCGCGAGCTGGGACAGAAGATACAATGAGCAGTTCTTC
CDR3: CSASWDRRYNEQFF

V: TRBV7-6
J: TRBJ1-1
size: once
D: -
DNA: TGTGCCAGCAGCTTAGCGGGGGGTGAAGGGGCAAAGGTGAACACTGAAGCTTTCTTT
CDR3: CASSLAGGEGAKVNTEAFF

V: TRBV2
J: TRBJ2-3
size: -
D: -
DNA: TGTGCCAGCAGCCCTCTTTCAAGCACAGATACGCAGTATTTT
CDR3: CASSPLSSTDTQYF

V: TRBV5-5
J: TRBJ2-3
size: -
D: -
DNA: TGTGCCAGCAGCTCCCCCACAGATACGCAGTATTTT
CDR3: CASSSPTDTQYF

V: TRBV5-1
J: TRBJ2-2
size: -
D: TRBD2
DNA: TGCGCCAGCAGCGAAATTCCCCCGGGACTAGCTGACGGGGAGCTGTTTTTT
CDR3: CASSEIPPGLADGELFF

V: TRBV5-1
J: TRBJ1-2
size: -
D: TRBD1
DNA: TGCGCCAGCAGTATGACAGGGGGGAAATATGGCTACACCTTC
CDR3: CASSMTGGKYGYTF